This TCR beta chain was found in a study of CD8 T cells in Susac syndrome. Reverse transcription of roughly 0.5 to 1 ug RNA was carried out with random hexamers. From the immunoSEQ multiplex PCR reads, TCRdb called clonotypes with MiXCR, one entry per CDR3 protein. The table includes approximately 140,000 distinct CDR3 sequences, about 95% detected once. V lost 3 bases to trimming and J lost 3 bases; unmatched junction nucleotides: 1. Germline V gene lookup returns CDR1 MDHEN and CDR2 SYDVKM. The CDR3 is made up of 13 amino acids. The V call is TRBV28, the J call TRBJ2-7; 8 bases are a match to TRBD1. The receptor was isolated from a human donor with multiple sclerosis. The sample taken for sequencing was CD4+ T cells from PBMCs. The CDR3 sequence is CASSLGQVYEQYF. CDR3 nucleotides: TGTGCCAGCAGTTTGGGACAGGTCTACGAGCAGTACTTC.